Only a few counts were recorded for the clone carrying this T cell receptor beta chain. What it recognizes is unknown. These data originate in a study of identical twins. Study-level findings and limits: The abundant beta clonotypes from cord blood had fewer insertions, and memory repertoires had none of this. Zero-insertion findings could be partly confounded by invariant cells (MAIT and iNKT cells).

From the 5' RACE reads, TCRdb called clonotypes with MiXCR, one entry per CDR3 protein. This table has 250,000 or so distinct CDR3 sequences, around 8% appearing once. Every donor was a healthy Caucasian. Germline CDR1 SGHVS, CDR2 FQNEAQ. The CDR3 is 15 amino acids. V lost 0 bases and J 1 base, leaving 8 bases between the germline ends. This sample also belongs to another study, concerning yellow fever vaccine responses in identical twins.

The chain joins TRBV7-8 to TRBJ2-3; TRBD2 is a possible D gene (6 bases). Sequenced input: CD8+ T cells sorted from blood. The sequence derives from a young woman in good health. The CDR3 sequence: CASSLAPGGTDTQYF. DNA for the CDR3: TGTGCCAGCAGCTTAGCGCCGGGGGGCACAGATACGCAGTATTTT.